This record looks at one T cell receptor (beta chain) sequence and its context. The data originate from a study of T-cell reconstitution after alpha-beta-depleted transplantation in children. The authors prepared the TCRbeta library with unique molecular identifiers. Each CDR3 protein gets one entry after TCRdb re-called the PCR reads with MiXCR. The data hold about 220,000 distinct CDR3 sequences, with more than 15% observed a single time. The specimen comprised PBMCs, mostly from graft donor cells, sampled 360 days after TCRalphabeta/CD19-depleted stem cell transplant. The sequence derives from a male patient aged 2-15 years who had a stem cell transplant for acute lymphoblastic leukemia, so the T cells may come from the graft donor.

The CDR3 here is CASSQDRDFYGYTF. DNA for the CDR3: TGTGCCAGCAGTCAGGACAGGGACTTCTATGGCTACACCTTC. The chain uses TRBV27 and TRBJ1-2, with 8 bases fitting TRBD1. CDR3 length: 14 residues. CDR1 MNHEY and CDR2 SMNVEV come from the germline V gene (reference sequence). J was trimmed by 4 bases and V by 5 bases; bases with no gene match: 6.